This TCR beta chain is from a study of regulatory T cells in long-lasting Graves disease. Across the whole study: Persistent Graves' disease meant over 5 years of antithyroid drugs with positive TSH receptor antibodies.

To make TCR beta libraries, researchers used iRepertoire HTBI primers and Arm-PCR of CDR3 regions. Via MiXCR, TCRdb re-called the multiplex PCR reads, giving one row per CDR3 protein. The table has around 450,000 distinct CDR3 sequences, about 22% seen once. Time point indicated: persistent/refractory GD, antithyroid drugs over 5 years with positive TRAb. Extracted PBMC RNA gave rise to the TCR library. Recruitment took place at an endocrinology department in Xi'an, China. Regarding the study as a whole: Persistent disease favored TRBV28, TRBJ1-2 and TRBJ2-5. Persistent Graves' patients had lower TCR diversity than newly diagnosed ones.

This CDR3 contains 15 residues. Germline V gene lookup returns CDR1 MNHEY and CDR2 SMNVEV (reference sequence). The junction had 13 bases not matched to a gene; V was cut back by 5 bases and J by 7 bases. This clonotype was recorded many times. Antigen: not known. The J gene is TRBJ2-5, the V gene TRBV27; 7 nucleotides line up with TRBD1. The receptor's source is a female donor with Graves disease. The source material was peripheral blood mononuclear cells (PBMCs), sampled when the disease was refractory, from a patient treated with antithyroid drugs. As DNA, the CDR3 is TGTGCCAGCAGTCCGCGACAGGGTGGATCGTGGACCCAGTACTTC. Its translation is CASSPRQGGSWTQYF.